This T cell receptor (beta chain) was retrieved from a study of T cells in Graves' hyperthyroidism and ophthalmopathy. TCR beta CDR3 region amplification was performed from RNA transcripts. Carried out on the TCR CDR3, a first-round RT-PCR used the HTBI primer set. TCRdb reprocessed the multiplex PCR reads via MiXCR and lists one record per CDR3 protein. The repertoire consists of approximately 500,000 distinct CDR3 sequences, with 40% to 55% occurring once and the leading ten covering around 8%. From germline, CDR1 is SNHLY and CDR2 FYNNEI. V was pared by 10 bases and J by 0 bases, with 8 bases of the junction left unmatched. The CDR3 loop spans 14 amino acids.

The chain uses TRBV2 and TRBJ2-7; TRBD2 agrees at 8 bases. The material sequenced was peripheral blood or thyroid tissue (not recorded which). This receptor was obtained from a woman aged 18 to 35 with Graves' hyperthyroidism. The CDR3 DNA is TGTGCCACCCTGGTACTAGCGGCCTCCTACGAGCAGTACTTC. This sequence encodes CATLVLAASYEQYF.